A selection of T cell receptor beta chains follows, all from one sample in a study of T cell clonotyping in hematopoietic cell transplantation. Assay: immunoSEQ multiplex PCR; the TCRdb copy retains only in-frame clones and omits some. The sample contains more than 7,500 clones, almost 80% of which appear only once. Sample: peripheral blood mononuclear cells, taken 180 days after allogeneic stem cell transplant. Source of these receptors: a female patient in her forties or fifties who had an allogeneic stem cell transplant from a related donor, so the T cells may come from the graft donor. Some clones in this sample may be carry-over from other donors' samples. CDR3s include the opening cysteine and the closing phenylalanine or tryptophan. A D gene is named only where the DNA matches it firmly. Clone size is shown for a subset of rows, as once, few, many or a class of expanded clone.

CASRPDRVREQYF TGTGCCAGCAGGCCCGACAGGGTACGCGAGCAGTACTTC TRBJ2-7 TRBV28 TRBD1 -
CASSLDRYEQYF TGTGCCAGCAGCCTCGACAGGTACGAGCAGTACTTC TRBJ2-7 TRBV5-8 - -
CASSYGGGRGEKLFF TGTGCCAGCAGTTACGGCGGGGGCAGGGGTGAAAAACTGTTTTTT TRBJ1-4 TRBV6-5 - -
CASSLDPVWPHPLYEQYF TGTGCCAGCAGCTTAGATCCGGTGTGGCCCCATCCTCTTTACGAGCAGTACTTC TRBJ2-7 TRBV11-2 - -
CASSPVNEKLFF TGTGCCAGCAGTCCCGTTAATGAAAAACTGTTTTTT TRBJ1-4 TRBV6-6 - -
CAWFGSMLNTEAFF TGTGCCTGGTTCGGGTCGATGTTGAACACTGAAGCTTTCTTT TRBJ1-1 TRBV30 - -
CASSPLGGRQETQYF TGTGCCAGCAGCCCTCTGGGGGGGAGACAAGAGACCCAGTACTTC TRBJ2-5 TRBV11-2 TRBD2 -
CASMSRQGTGELFF TGCGCCAGCATGAGTAGGCAAGGCACCGGGGAGCTGTTTTTT TRBJ2-2 TRBV5-1 - -
CASSVIAGPSYEQYF TGTGCCAGCAGCGTAATAGCGGGGCCCTCCTACGAGCAGTACTTC TRBJ2-7 TRBV9 TRBD2 few
CASSGLSANTEAFF TGTGCCAGCAGTGGGCTTTCGGCGAACACTGAAGCTTTCTTT TRBJ1-1 TRBV7-2 - -
CAWKGQVLSGNTIYF TGTGCCTGGAAGGGACAGGTCCTCTCTGGAAACACCATATATTTT TRBJ1-3 TRBV30 TRBD1 -
CASSLGGGRYNEQFF TGTGCCAGCAGTTTAGGGGGGGGTAGGTACAATGAGCAGTTCTTC TRBJ2-1 TRBV28 TRBD2 -
CASSFYETGELFF TGTGCCAGCAGCTTTTACGAGACCGGGGAGCTGTTTTTT TRBJ2-2 TRBV11-2 - once
CASSGQATDTQYF TGTGCCAGTAGTGGACAGGCCACAGATACGCAGTATTTT TRBJ2-3 TRBV19 TRBD1 -
CASSQISNQPQHF TGTGCCAGCAGCCAGATTAGCAATCAGCCCCAGCATTTT TRBJ1-5 TRBV27 - few
CASSLRLGQGIETQYF TGTGCCAGCAGTTTACGGTTGGGACAGGGGATCGAGACCCAGTACTTC TRBJ2-5 TRBV27 TRBD1 -
CASSQDTAEGYTF TGCGCCAGCAGCCAAGATACTGCTGAAGGCTACACCTTC TRBJ1-2 TRBV4-3 - few
CASSLGGSRETQYF TGTGCCAGCAGCTTGGGGGGATCGAGGGAGACCCAGTACTTC TRBJ2-5 TRBV11-2 - -
CASLPRGRGQDQPQHF TGTGCCAGCCTCCCCCGGGGCAGGGGGCAGGATCAGCCCCAGCATTTT TRBJ1-5 TRBV19 TRBD1 -
CASSLRDGSTDTQYF TGTGCCAGCAGCTTAAGGGACGGGAGCACAGATACGCAGTATTTT TRBJ2-3 TRBV7-9 - -
CASRRTDNSNQPQHF TGCGCCAGCAGACGGACGGACAATAGCAATCAGCCCCAGCATTTT TRBJ1-5 TRBV5-1 - few
CASSPTRDKIRGPYGYTF TGCGCCAGCAGCCCGACAAGAGACAAGATAAGGGGTCCCTATGGCTACACCTTC TRBJ1-2 TRBV4-3 - -
CASSLAGTSGYISTDTQYF TGTGCCAGCAGCTTAGCGGGGACTAGCGGATACATTAGCACAGATACGCAGTATTTT TRBJ2-3 TRBV7-6 TRBD2 few
CASSPGLAGGPDEQFF TGCGCCAGCAGCCCAGGACTAGCGGGGGGGCCTGATGAGCAGTTCTTC TRBJ2-1 TRBV4-3 TRBD2 -
CASSPSGQGWPGNTIYF TGTGCCAGCTCACCTTCGGGACAGGGTTGGCCTGGAAACACCATATATTTT TRBJ1-3 TRBV18 TRBD1 few
CASSRGEAKETEAFF TGTGCCAGTAGCCGAGGGGAAGCTAAGGAGACTGAAGCTTTCTTT TRBJ1-1 TRBV19 - -
CASSPHRGWNEQYF TGTGCCAGCAGTCCTCACAGGGGATGGAACGAGCAGTACTTC TRBJ2-7 TRBV6-5 TRBD1 once
CASSLLPGQGRETQYF TGCGCCAGCAGTCTATTACCGGGACAGGGGAGGGAGACCCAGTACTTC TRBJ2-5 TRBV4-1 TRBD1 once
CASSLEVVGEQYF TGCGCCAGCAGCTTGGAAGTCGTGGGTGAGCAGTACTTC TRBJ2-7 TRBV5-1 - medium-sized
CASSLDGGNYGYTF TGCGCCAGCAGCTTGGACGGAGGGAACTATGGCTACACCTTC TRBJ1-2 TRBV5-1 - -
CASTRTEEAFF TGTGCCAGCACCCGGACGGAAGAAGCTTTCTTT TRBJ1-1 TRBV6-5 - few
CASSSGGSNQPQHF TGTGCCAGCAGTTCAGGGGGAAGCAATCAGCCCCAGCATTTT TRBJ1-5 TRBV27 TRBD1 medium-sized